This TCR beta chain was identified in a study of blood T cell repertoires in COVID-19. Overall study context: Acute and convalescent COVID-19 specimens originated in the United States, Italy and Spain. T cells, B-cell-depleted T cells, or PBMCs provided the cDNA or gDNA that served as material.

Repertoires were generated with immunoSEQ multiplex PCR, while TCRdb's copy carries only in-frame clones and drops some. The sample contains under 150,000 clones, roughly 85% of which appear only once. With regard to this clone: Other DNA sequences in this sample translate to the same CDR3.

Followed over time, Seattle patients had been enrolled while infection was active. This sequence was found in a woman aged 55-75 years with COVID-19, enrolled during active disease. Sequencing was done on a sample of peripheral blood.

The CDR3 loop is CASSRDRDYEQYF. As DNA, the CDR3 is TGTGCCAGCAGCCGGGACAGGGACTACGAGCAGTACTTC. The genes are TRBV12-3 or TRBV12-4 and TRBJ2-7, with 9 bases lining up with TRBD1. The CDR3 contains 13 residues. V lost 6 bases, J lost 3 bases, and 3 bases stayed unmatched.